This entry concerns a single T cell receptor beta chain. The antigen is not known. CD45RO-negative, CCR7-selected cells formed the naive CD8 fraction, which excluded terminally differentiated effector memory CD45RA+ cells. The data belong to a study of shared clonotypes between healthy human individuals. The CDR3 runs to 12 residues. The germline V gene has CDR1 SGHAT and CDR2 FQNNGV. The V gene lost 3 bases and the J gene lost 3 bases, with 6 bases spanning the gap. Deep-level settings were used for running the assay. Libraries were prepared by immunoSEQ multiplex PCR; TCRdb keeps only in-frame clonotypes and omits some of them. Of around 2,000,000 clones listed, less than 95% were seen once; the top ten hold 1.2%. Study-wide points: Only blood underwent sampling, and tissue repertoires likely differ.

The chain carries TRBV11-2 and TRBJ2-7; no clear D gene. The source is a man younger than 35 in good health. Specimen: naive CD8+ T cells sorted from blood. Written as DNA, the CDR3 is TGTGCCAGCAGCTTTGCAGACTACGAGCAGTACTTC. Translation gives CASSFADYEQYF.